This T cell receptor beta chain is from a study of cytomegalovirus exposure and HLA in healthy donors. Points from the study as a whole: Donors belonging to an Asian-associated ancestry cluster reportedly showed fewer N-insertions in productive TCRs than the 666-donor mean, according to what a later analysis found. Cytomegalovirus status, reportedly, was diagnosed with high specificity and sensitivity by the classifier.

As to this clone: What it recognizes is unknown.

The donors, nominally healthy at sampling, likely had unrecorded immune exposures. Trimming took 6 bases from V and 7 from J; bases not matched to a gene: 9. This CDR3 comprises 14 residues. CDR1 is MNHEY, CDR2 SVGAGI, per germline. The PCR was carried out with 60 Vbeta primers and 13 Jbeta primers. The assay was immunoSEQ multiplex PCR, and TCRdb's table has in-frame clones only and misses some. Recorded here are more than 40,000 clones; the top ten clones represent 2.1%. Sequenced material: PBMCs. The chain joins TRBV6-5 to TRBJ2-1, with 7 bases fitting TRBD1. The sequence came from a woman between 40 and 50 years old in good health and CMV-seronegative. CDR3 DNA: TGTGCCAGCAGCCGGGACAGCATTAGTAATGAGCAGTTCTTC. Translating it yields CASSRDSISNEQFF.